The 19 T cell receptor beta chains reported below all come from one sample, sequenced in a study of T cells after yellow fever vaccination (dated by TCRdb to the late 2010s). The library was prepared using 5' RACE. This sample was sequenced with an Illumina HiSeq 2500. TCRdb reworked the public reads: Q25 trimming with fastp, MiXCR clone assembly, productive beta chains retained. For every CDR3 protein sequence, its rows merge into one entry that carries the most common genes and DNA. The sample has roughly 500,000 distinct CDR3 sequences on record, under 25% of them singletons. The ten largest clones represent 13% to 15% of the sample. The treatment or condition label of this sample denotes: live attenuated yellow fever vaccine strain. Material: PBMCs, obtained 15 days after the yellow fever booster vaccination. The receptors here all came from a man aged 25 to 40 who received the YFV17D yellow fever vaccine.

The chain uses TRBV15 and TRBJ2-1; 12 nucleotides agree with TRBD2. The CDR3 covers 14 residues. From germline, CDR1 is LNHNV and CDR2 YYDKDF (reference sequence). V was pared by 7 bases and J by 9 bases, with 7 bases of the junction left unmatched. In nucleotides, the CDR3 is TGTGCCACCACCCTGACTAGCGGGAGAGGTGAGCAGTTCTTC. It specifies CATTLTSGRGEQFF.

In this sample, this clonotype turned up a few times. The V call is TRBV5-1, the J call TRBJ1-2; D is possibly TRBD1 (5 bases). CDR1 and CDR2 (germline): SGHRS, YFSETQ. V was trimmed by 0 bases and J by 5 bases, leaving 11 bases between them. The CDR3 is made up of 14 amino acids. The CDR3 DNA reads TGCGCCAGCAGCTTGGGACAGTGGGAGTATGGCTACACCTTC. Translating it yields CASSLGQWEYGYTF. The complete variable domain, with remaining parts taken from reference TRBV5-1 and TRBJ1-2, reads KAGVTQTPRYLIKTRGQQVTLSCSPISGHRSVSWYQQTPGQGLQFLFEYFSETQRNKGNFPGRFSGRQFSNSRSEMNVSTLELGDSALYLCASSLGQWEYGYTFGSGTRLTVV.

This clonotype was counted many times. The chain combines TRBV5-1 with TRBJ2-1; D is unclear. V lost 0 bases to trimming and J lost 5 bases, with 6 bases between them. The CDR3 runs to 13 residues. CDR1 is SGHRS and CDR2 is YFSETQ in the germline V gene. The CDR3 protein is CASSLADHNEQFF. CDR3 DNA: TGCGCCAGCAGCTTGGCCGATCACAATGAGCAGTTCTTC.

A few counts support this clonotype. This chain links TRBV29-1 with TRBJ2-7; D unresolved. Per germline, CDR1 SQVTM and CDR2 ANQGSEA. The CDR3 has 13 amino acids. Trimming left V 3 bases short and J 5 bases short, with 14 bases between. CDR3 sequence (DNA): TGCAGCGTTGAGGTCTCACCTGGGCACGAGCAGTACTTC. Amino acid sequence: CSVEVSPGHEQYF.

This clonotype was seen only a few times. The chain has TRBV15 and TRBJ2-7; TRBD1 aligns across 8 bases. V shed 4 bases, J shed 3 bases, and the junction held 5 bases outside the gene matches. Germline V gene data show CDR1 as LNHNV and CDR2 as YYDKDF (reference sequence). The CDR3 is 14 residues long. The CDR3 nucleotides read TGTGCCACCAGCAAAGCAGGGGGCAGCTACGAGCAGTACTTC. It encodes CATSKAGGSYEQYF.

The genes are TRBV12-3 or TRBV12-4 and TRBJ2-2; D unresolved. Deletions cut 2 bases from V and 6 bases from J, with 7 bases between. This CDR3 is built from 13 residues. This chain's CDR3 is CASSLLTAGELFF. The CDR3 coding sequence is TGTGCCAGCAGTTTATTAACGGCCGGGGAGCTGTTTTTT.

The chain carries TRBV2 and TRBJ1-1; D ambiguous. V shed 7 bases and J shed 4 bases, with 10 bases lying between them. Germline-derived CDR1 and CDR2 are SNHLY and FYNNEI. The CDR3 has 12 amino acids. Written as DNA, the CDR3 is TGTGCCAGCACATGGGGAAGCACTGAAGCTTTCTTT. Encoded protein: CASTWGSTEAFF. Full variable domain (missing parts from reference TRBV2 and TRBJ1-1): EPEVTQTPSHQVTQMGQEVILRCVPISNHLYFYWYRQILGQKVEFLVSFYNNEISEKSEIFDDQFSVERPDGSNFTLKIRSTKLEDSAMYFCASTWGSTEAFFGQGTRLTVV.

A few counts support this clonotype. The CDR3 region has the DNA TGCAGTGCTAGAGACCCTACTTACAATGAGCAGTTCTTC. Residues: CSARDPTYNEQFF. This chain connects TRBV20-1 to TRBJ2-1; D is uncertain. The germline gives CDR1 DFQATT, CDR2 SNEGSKA (reference sequence). Deletions cut 0 bases from V and 4 bases from J, with 7 bases between. The CDR3 runs to 13 residues.

The chain employs TRBV29-1 and TRBJ1-2; D gene uncertain. The V gene lost 2 bases and the J gene lost 11 bases, with 3 bases spanning the gap. This CDR3 has 8 amino acids. Germline V gene lookup returns CDR1 SQVTM and CDR2 ANQGSEA. CDR3 in DNA: TGCAGCGTTGAAAAGTACACCTTC. Its translation is CSVEKYTF.

This clonotype was observed a handful of times. The rearrangement uses TRBV20-1 and TRBJ2-1; unclear D gene. The CDR3 loop spans 15 amino acids. Germline V gene sequence: CDR1 DFQATT, CDR2 SNEGSKA (reference sequence). V shed 5 bases and J shed 0 bases, with 14 bases lying between them. CDR3 in DNA: TGCAGTGCTCCTCAGAAGTTATTCTCCTACAATGAGCAGTTCTTC. It codes for CSAPQKLFSYNEQFF.

This chain joins TRBV15 and TRBJ1-5; D unresolved. Germline V lookup: CDR1 LNHNV, CDR2 YYDKDF (reference sequence). The V end lost 4 bases, the J end lost 4 bases, and 8 bases lay between the germline ends. The CDR3 runs to 13 residues. Here the CDR3 DNA reads TGTGCCACCAGCAATGCGGGGAATCAGCCCCAGCATTTT. Protein sequence: CATSNAGNQPQHF.

There are many counts of this clonotype. Relative to the germline gene, one junction end is altered; a read error may explain this. The chain is built from TRBV5-1 and TRBJ1-5; D ambiguous. This CDR3 is 14 amino acids long. From germline, CDR1 is SGHRS and CDR2 YFSETQ. CDR3 loop: CASSLEGSNQPQHF. As DNA, the CDR3 is TGTGCCAGCAGCTTAGAAGGTAGCAATCAGCCCCAGCATTTT.

This clonotype was seen a few times. The chain recombines TRBV20-1 with TRBJ2-2; TRBD2 agrees at 16 bases. CDR1 DFQATT and CDR2 SNEGSKA come from the germline V gene (reference sequence). With 5 bases clipped from V and 3 bases from J, the junction kept 6 bases outside the gene matches. The CDR3 is 17 residues long. The DNA for the CDR3 is TGCAGTGCTGGAGGGACTAGCGGGAGGGTCTACACCGGGGAGCTGTTTTTT. Protein product: CSAGGTSGRVYTGELFF.

In its sample, this clonotype was seen many times. The V gene is TRBV5-1, the J gene TRBJ2-7; 10 positions agree with TRBD2. J gave up 0 bases and V 0 bases, and 3 bases lay outside the gene matches. Germline loops: CDR1 SGHRS, CDR2 YFSETQ. The CDR3 length is 16 residues. The CDR3 is CASSLDTSGTSYEQYF. The CDR3 DNA follows: TGCGCCAGCAGCTTGGATACTAGCGGGACCTCCTACGAGCAGTACTTC. The entire variable domain, with the rest obtained from reference TRBV5-1 and TRBJ2-7, is as follows: KAGVTQTPRYLIKTRGQQVTLSCSPISGHRSVSWYQQTPGQGLQFLFEYFSETQRNKGNFPGRFSGRQFSNSRSEMNVSTLELGDSALYLCASSLDTSGTSYEQYFGPGTRLTVT.

The chain is built from TRBV9 and TRBJ2-3; maybe TRBD2 (5 bases). The CDR3 is 15 amino acids. The V and J ends lost 6 bases and 0 bases respectively, with 14 bases between them. Germline V gene data show CDR1 as SGDLS and CDR2 as YYNGEE. CDR3 DNA sequence: TGTGCCAGCAACCCAGGAGGTTCTAGCACAGATACGCAGTATTTT. Its protein is CASNPGGSSTDTQYF.

This clonotype was found a few times. This chain joins TRBV27 and TRBJ2-3; 8 bases line up with TRBD2. The CDR3 has 15 residues. Germline V gene lookup returns CDR1 MNHEY and CDR2 SMNVEV (reference sequence). With V trimmed by 5 bases and J by 2 bases, 6 bases remained unmatched. CDR3 DNA sequence: TGTGCCAGCAGTCCTCAGCGGGGGATCACAGATACGCAGTATTTT. Translating it yields CASSPQRGITDTQYF.

This clonotype was detected only a few times. CDR3 loop: CSAEDYQGTSGGDEQFF. The CDR3 bases are TGCAGTGCTGAAGACTACCAAGGGACTAGCGGGGGGGATGAGCAGTTCTTC. The chain joins TRBV20-1 to TRBJ2-1, with 16 bases identical to TRBD2. Looked up from germline, CDR1 is DFQATT and CDR2 is SNEGSKA (reference sequence). V shed 5 bases, J shed 8 bases, and the junction held 12 bases outside the gene matches. The CDR3 has 17 residues.

The chain recombines TRBV2 with TRBJ2-7, with TRBD2 matching 12 bases. The V gene's germline CDR1 is SNHLY and CDR2 FYNNEI. The CDR3 has 14 residues. V was pared by 7 bases and J by 4 bases, with 5 bases of the junction left unmatched. The CDR3 DNA reads as TGTGCCAGCAAGCGGACTAGCGGGGCATACGAGCAGTACTTC. Translated, it gives CASKRTSGAYEQYF.

This clonotype has more than one count but fewer than ten. The gene calls are TRBV7-9 and TRBJ2-1, with 7 positions matching TRBD1. The CDR3 contains 11 residues. Germline-derived CDR1 and CDR2 are SEHNR and FQNEAQ (reference sequence). Trimming at V came to 1 base and at J to 15 bases, leaving 3 bases not matched to a gene. The CDR3 protein is CASSLEGAAFF. The CDR3 nucleotides read TGTGCCAGCAGCTTAGAGGGGGCGGCGTTCTTC.